Shown below are 8 T cell receptor beta chains from a single sample sequenced in a study of Graves' ophthalmopathy and Graves' hyperthyroidism. Amplification of TCR beta CDR3 regions used RNA transcripts. The library came from an HTBI-primed first-round RT-PCR and a second-round multiplex PCR. One entry per CDR3 protein, called by TCRdb with MiXCR from the multiplex PCR reads. Counted here are 350,000 to 450,000 distinct CDR3 sequences, approximately 16% occurring once; the ten biggest clones make up roughly 1.5%. Sequenced sample: peripheral blood. Receptors originate from a woman between 18 and 30 years old with Graves' ophthalmopathy.

This clonotype was found many times. The CDR3 loop reads CASRPSGRAFYEQYF. The CDR3 coding sequence is TGTGCCAGCAGACCCAGCGGGAGGGCCTTCTACGAGCAGTACTTC. This chain joins TRBV6-1 and TRBJ2-7; TRBD2 agrees at 10 bases. CDR1 is MNHNS and CDR2 is SASEGT in the germline V gene. Trimming removed 6 bases from V and 3 bases from J; junction bases left unmatched: 8. CDR3 length: 15 amino acids.

This clonotype was observed at least ten times. The V gene is TRBV7-2, the J gene TRBJ1-6, with D possibly being TRBD1 (6 bases). Germline V CDR1 and CDR2: SGHTA, FQGNSA. The CDR3 runs to 13 residues. V gave up 4 bases and J gave up 10 bases, with 11 bases separating them. CDR3 bases: TGTGCCAGCAGCTCCCAGGGGTACTCACCCCTCCACTTT. Amino acids: CASSSQGYSPLHF.

The genes are TRBV6-5 and TRBJ1-1; D ambiguous. Trimming cost V 7 bases and J 0 bases, with 12 bases left between them. In germline, CDR1 is MNHEY, CDR2 SVGAGI. The CDR3 extends over 14 amino acids. The CDR3 spells CASIARGLNTEAFF. The CDR3 DNA follows: TGTGCCAGCATTGCTCGCGGACTGAACACTGAAGCTTTCTTT.

This clonotype was detected only a few times. The CDR3 region has the DNA TGTGCCAGCAGCCTGCTACTAGCGGGCACGGTGGAGACCCAGTACTTC. Protein sequence: CASSLLLAGTVETQYF. The chain links TRBV7-9 to TRBJ2-5, with 9 bases that match TRBD2. CDR1 is SEHNR and CDR2 is FQNEAQ in the germline V gene (reference sequence). V was clipped by 5 bases and J by 5 bases; unmatched bases: 12. CDR3 length equals 16 residues. The entire variable domain, with the rest obtained from reference TRBV7-9 and TRBJ2-5, is as follows: DTGVSQNPRHKITKRGQNVTFRCDPISEHNRLYWYRQTLGQGPEFLTYFQNEAQLEKSRLLSDRFSAERPKGSFSTLEIQRTEQGDSAMYLCASSLLLAGTVETQYFGPGTRLLVL.

This clonotype was observed at least ten times. The chain has TRBV6-2 or TRBV6-3 and TRBJ1-5; D is undetermined. The CDR3 spans 16 residues. Trimming removed 0 bases from V and 9 bases from J, with 18 bases in between. Germline CDR1 and CDR2: MNHEY and SVGEGT. The chain's CDR3 is CASSYSIIVPPGPQHF. CDR3 nucleotides: TGTGCCAGCAGTTACTCGATCATAGTCCCTCCTGGGCCCCAGCATTTT.

This clonotype was seen only a few times. The chain has TRBV19 and TRBJ2-7; 8 bases are a match to TRBD1. Germline CDR1 and CDR2: LNHDA and SQIVND (reference sequence). The CDR3 has 13 residues. The junction had 12 bases not matched to a gene; V was cut back by 10 bases and J by 7 bases. The CDR3 region has the DNA TGTGCCACCCGGCCAGGGGGCTTTTGGGAGCAGTACTTC. The encoded protein is CATRPGGFWEQYF.

This clonotype has ten or more counts. The V and J genes are TRBV29-1 and TRBJ2-5, with 8 bases fitting TRBD1. V lost 7 bases and J lost 2; bases outside the gene matches: 12. This CDR3 has 15 residues. Germline-derived CDR1 and CDR2 are SQVTM and ANQGSEA. The CDR3 nucleotides are TGCAGCGGATGGGGAGACAGGGGTCCACAAGAGACCCAGTACTTC. Translated, it gives CSGWGDRGPQETQYF.

J is TRBJ2-2 and V is TRBV10-3; the match to TRBD1 covers 7 bases. Germline CDR1 ENHRY, CDR2 SYGVKD. The CDR3 is made up of 15 amino acids. Trimming cost V 10 bases and J 1 base; bases outside gene matches: 9. The CDR3 loop is CATIPGTVNTGELFF. The DNA of the CDR3 is TGTGCCACCATCCCCGGGACAGTGAACACCGGGGAGCTGTTTTTT.